This T cell receptor beta chain was observed in a study of blood T cell repertoires in COVID-19. Study background: Material from acute and convalescent COVID-19 was sourced from the United States, Italy and Spain. T cells, B-cell-depleted T cells, or PBMCs supplied cDNA or gDNA.

Authors' analysis steps: The assay estimated nucleated cells by amplifying reference gene primers. Assay: immunoSEQ multiplex PCR; the TCRdb copy retains only in-frame clones and omits some. V, J and clone size reflect that table, while D and trimming were determined from the DNA. The data show tens of thousands of clones, 79% seen once. With V trimmed by 4 bases and J by 6 bases, 3 bases remained unmatched. The CDR3 totals 15 residues. Germline V CDR1 and CDR2: KGHDR, SFDVKD. The genes are TRBV24-1 and TRBJ2-1, with 12 positions matching TRBD2. The receptor comes from a human donor in a cohort sampled during active COVID-19. The sample taken for sequencing was peripheral blood. DNA of the CDR3: TGTGCCACCAGTGACTTACTAGCGGGAGGCAATGAGCAGTTCTTC. This gives the protein CATSDLLAGGNEQFF.